This T cell receptor beta chain was recovered during a study of blood T cell repertoires in COVID-19. Study details: Acute and convalescent COVID-19 samples came from the United States, Italy and Spain.

Germline-derived CDR1 and CDR2 are MNHEY and SVGAGI. V was pared by 6 bases and J by 7 bases, with 2 bases of the junction left unmatched. The CDR3 runs 13 residues. This table comes from immunoSEQ multiplex PCR, and its TCRdb copy is limited to in-frame clones, with some not included. Among under 300,000 clones listed, roughly 83% were seen once. The sequence was collected from a man between 60 and 70 years old who had recovered from COVID-19. Material for sequencing was peripheral blood. V is TRBV6-5 and J is TRBJ1-5; TRBD1 matches at 11 bases. CDR3 in amino acids: CASRGQGAQPQHF. Written as DNA, the CDR3 is TGTGCCAGCAGAGGACAGGGGGCGCAGCCCCAGCATTTT.